This T cell receptor (beta chain) originates from a study of blood T cell repertoires in COVID-19. Study-wide context: PBMCs, B-cell-depleted T cells, or T cells provided the cDNA or gDNA that made up the material.

A word on this clone: Distinct nucleotide sequences in the sample also encode this CDR3.

As originally analysed: Reference gene primer amplification gave estimated nucleated cell counts. Using immunoSEQ multiplex PCR, the repertoire was profiled, and TCRdb retains in-frame clones only, with some absent. Clone size and the V and J calls come from that table; the DNA yielded D and trimming. The sample consists of a few hundred thousand clones, approximately 89% of them appearing once. The material sequenced was PBMCs or T cells enriched from blood (not recorded which). This TCR derives from a woman in her twenties or thirties who had recovered from COVID-19.

The CDR3 loop is CASSVVEGLNTEAFF. The CDR3 DNA follows: TGTGCCAGCAGCGTAGTAGAGGGATTGAACACTGAAGCTTTCTTT. V usage is TRBV9 and J usage is TRBJ1-1; no reliable D call. CDR3 length: 15 residues. Looked up from germline, CDR1 is SGDLS and CDR2 is YYNGEE. V gave up 0 bases and J gave up 0 bases, with 9 bases separating them.